Sequencing of this T cell receptor (beta chain) was carried out in a study of shared clonotypes between healthy human individuals. Study-level points and caveats: Between a few donors, naive CD4 clonotypes were shared at a level of approximately 5%. Sorted-subset sequencing, rarefaction showed, was incomplete despite large depth. How much donors shared clonotypes was expected to be affected by sequencing depth.

Replicate sorted-subset PCRs were loaded with around 220 ng DNA, 29,000 or so T cell genomes. Sequencing was performed with immunoSEQ multiplex PCR; in TCRdb, only in-frame clones are kept and a portion is missing. Among about a million clones listed, under 80% were seen once. On this clone itself: Its antigen is undetermined.

CDR3 size: 19 residues. From germline, CDR1 is GTSNPN and CDR2 SVGIG (reference sequence). The V gene end was trimmed by 0 bases and the J gene end by 4 bases; junction bases not matched to a gene: 12. The source of this sequence is a man younger than 35 in good health. This rearrangement joins TRBV30 to TRBJ2-3; TRBD2 matches at 14 bases. The sample comprised memory CD4+ T cells sorted from blood. This sample's subset: CD45RA-negative fraction. The CDR3 nucleotides are TGTGCCTGGAGTGTAAGCCTTTTCGGGACTAGCGGGAGTGCAGATACGCAGTATTTT. This encodes CAWSVSLFGTSGSADTQYF.